The present T cell receptor (beta chain) was sequenced within a study of T cells in Graves' hyperthyroidism and ophthalmopathy (dated by TCRdb to between 2018 and 2021). In terms of the full investigation: Peripheral blood was sampled at the time of initial diagnosis, prior to any treatment. A discovery cohort of about a hundred patients, about 40 with Graves' ophthalmopathy and approximately 55 with stable Graves' hyperthyroidism, was used to find distinguishing TCR V-J signatures. Prospective prediction of ophthalmopathy was tested in an independent validation cohort of fewer than 20 hyperthyroidism patients and some 17 patients who later progressed to ophthalmopathy. The roughly 91 discovery patients were randomly divided into training and test sets at a 7:3 ratio. Thyroid tissue and blood T-cell repertoires from roughly six Graves' hyperthyroidism patients were also compared in the study. After blood sampling, hyperthyroidism patients were treated with methimazole at a starting dose of 30 mg daily, and ophthalmopathy patients were treated with high-dose intravenous methylprednisolone. The paper reports TCR Vbeta CDR3 sequencing of more than 120 peripheral blood samples: 43 ophthalmopathy, some 80 hyperthyroidism and some 17 progressor patients.

The CDR1 and CDR2 encoded by the germline V gene (reference sequence) are DFQATT and SNEGSKA. Deletion took 6 bases off V and 3 bases off J, with a span of 11 bases between the germline ends. The CDR3 contains 13 residues, cysteine and phenylalanine counted. Only the CDR3 part of the read is kept: 39 bases, read in frame from the first base. This clonotype has only a few counts. Its antigen is unknown. No qualities accompany the bases; no much larger clone lies one base away. Stable Graves' hyperthyroidism was defined as the absence of progression to ophthalmopathy over 18 months of follow-up. Hyperthyroidism patients were newly diagnosed, with disease duration under 2 months, and aged 18 to 65 years. Patients with uncontrolled infections, other autoimmune diseases, pregnancy or lactation were excluded. Diagnoses were based on clinical symptoms, serum thyroxine and TRAb, thyroid ultrasound and orbital computed tomography. Ficoll-Paque density gradient centrifugation was used to isolate PBMCs from about 10 ml of fresh peripheral blood. Total RNA was extracted using Trizol reagent, and RNA quality was assessed on an Agilent 2100 Bioanalyzer.

General conclusions and limits of the study: Most expanded thyroid clonotypes (frequency above 0.001) were also detected in blood, a finding suggesting that blood repertoires may reflect thyroid immune responses. No statistical method was used to set the sample size in advance, and investigators knew the group allocation. In validation, progression to ophthalmopathy was predicted by the model with roughly 71% sensitivity and roughly 76% specificity, a median of 6.5 months before onset. In cross-validation, a model built on a 13 V-J signature told ophthalmopathy apart from stable hyperthyroidism with under 90% sensitivity and approximately 81% specificity, and in testing the same model reached 80%/75%.

The TCR beta CDR3 regions were amplified from RNA transcripts. For the first round of RT-PCR on the TCR CDR3, the HTBI primer set was used together with the Qiagen OneStep RT-PCR kit. Libraries were constructed in a second round of multiplex PCR, after which size selection and purification were carried out. Sequencing of the libraries was done on an Illumina HiSeq2000 using paired-end 100 bp reads. As for the original processing: Raw data were processed with SOAPnuke, discarding reads with adapters, uncalled bases, mean Phred below 15, or no exact constant-primer or identifier match. High-quality paired reads were merged with COPE v1.2.5, and unique nucleotide sequences were defined as clonotypes. MiTCR v1.1 was used to align clonotypes to the IMGT TRBV, TRBD and TRBJ reference segments. The analysis was restricted to V-J combinations with a frequency above 0.0001, which together covered roughly 99% of the repertoires. A TCS score was defined as the ratio between F50 (clonal expansion) and ExV (chaos), using BLOSUM62-based TCRdist between CDR3 peptides within each V-J. Welch's t-statistics and random forest reduced roughly 530 V-J features to some 14, which were used in a naive Bayes classifier (R e1071). TCRdb passed the public sequencing reads through fastp at Q25 and MiXCR, retaining productive beta sequences. Every CDR3 protein is listed once, alongside the most common genes and DNA of its rows. TCRdb, not the authors, supplied the V and J calls. The sample contains 300,000 or so distinct CDR3 sequences, around 20% of them found a single time. The biggest ten clones account for roughly 52% of the sample.

The sample consisted of blood. Recombination connected TRBV20-1 to TRBJ1-4; tentative D gene TRBD1, with 6 bases matching. The TCR originated in a woman in her forties or fifties with Graves' hyperthyroidism. For the CDR3, the sequence is CSATDSPNEKLFF. The DNA is TGCAGTGCGACGGACAGCCCTAATGAAAAACTGTTTTTT.